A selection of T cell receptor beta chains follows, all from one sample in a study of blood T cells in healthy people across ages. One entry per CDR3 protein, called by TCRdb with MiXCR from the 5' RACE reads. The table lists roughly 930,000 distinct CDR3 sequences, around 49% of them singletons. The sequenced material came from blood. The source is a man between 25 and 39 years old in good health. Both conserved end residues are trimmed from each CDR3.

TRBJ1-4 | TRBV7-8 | ASSLDRLGNEKLF
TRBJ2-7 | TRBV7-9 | ASSIKRTGNYEQY
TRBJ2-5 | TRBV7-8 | ASSSDRVETQY
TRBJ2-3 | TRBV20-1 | SARPLLGGQGSTDTQY
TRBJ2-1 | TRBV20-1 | SARDSQGYNEQF
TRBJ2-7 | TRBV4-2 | ASSQTWDRDYEQY
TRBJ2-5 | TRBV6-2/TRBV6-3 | ASGDSGTIQETQY
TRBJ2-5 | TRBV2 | ASTLGVAGVQETQY
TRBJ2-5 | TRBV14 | ASSQERGLNNGQY
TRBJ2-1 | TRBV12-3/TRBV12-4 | ASSFVAGVNNEQF
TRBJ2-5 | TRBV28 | ASSSGRPQETQY
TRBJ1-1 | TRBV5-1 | ASSEAGTGGSEAF
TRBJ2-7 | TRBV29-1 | SGGQGDSYEQY
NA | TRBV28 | ASNLEGSGNIQY
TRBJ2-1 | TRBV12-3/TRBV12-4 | ASSFRGLWNEQF
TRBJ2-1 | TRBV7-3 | ASSLSGQGKF
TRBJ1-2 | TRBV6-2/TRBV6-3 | ASSFPGQTLNYGYT
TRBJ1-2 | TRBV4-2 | ASSRGTGGAGYT
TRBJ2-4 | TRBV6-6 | ASSAGLPRANIQY
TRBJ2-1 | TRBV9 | ASSPIGLVKRKTQF
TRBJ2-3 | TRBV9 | ASSAGRTGAVADTQY
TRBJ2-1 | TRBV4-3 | ASSRASGGAHEQF
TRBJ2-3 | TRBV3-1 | ASSQTQGGGTDTQY
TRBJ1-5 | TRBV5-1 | ASSPGGGAETQNQPQH
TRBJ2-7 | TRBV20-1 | SARDYSAGYEQY
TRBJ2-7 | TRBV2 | ASTPGDRAGEQY
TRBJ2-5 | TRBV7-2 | ASSLAQTETQY
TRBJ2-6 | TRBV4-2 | ASSQTRAGSGANVLT
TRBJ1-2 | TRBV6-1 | ASSEGPGLKVYT
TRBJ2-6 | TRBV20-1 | SARDALSGANVLT
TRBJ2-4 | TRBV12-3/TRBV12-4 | ASSPPQNIQY
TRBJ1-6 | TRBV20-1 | SARRGTGSSYNSPLH
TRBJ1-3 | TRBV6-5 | ASSRGQTSGNTIY
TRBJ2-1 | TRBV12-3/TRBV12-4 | ASDEIAGGPDNEQF
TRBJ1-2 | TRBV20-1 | SAKKTGFYGYT
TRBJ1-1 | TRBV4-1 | ASSQDKMGTGGTEAF
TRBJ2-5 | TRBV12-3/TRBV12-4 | ASTTGPGTQY
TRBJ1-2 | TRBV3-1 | ASSQLDRSAWGYT
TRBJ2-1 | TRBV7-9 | ASTSPGHVQF
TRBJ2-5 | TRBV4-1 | ASSPARTGRQTQY
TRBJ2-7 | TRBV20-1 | SASGSYEQY
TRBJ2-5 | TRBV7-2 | ASSLGGRKNEQY
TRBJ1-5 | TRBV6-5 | ASSAGVGQPQH
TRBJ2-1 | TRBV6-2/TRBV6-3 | ASGSIRTGYNEQF
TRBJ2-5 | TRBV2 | ASTGGGETQY
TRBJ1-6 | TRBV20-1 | SARDQGRGDNSPLH
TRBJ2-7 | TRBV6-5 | ASRRGTVTYEQY
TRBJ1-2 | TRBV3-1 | ASSPKSGRGYT
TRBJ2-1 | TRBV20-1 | SARLGTSAFNEQF
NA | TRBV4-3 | ASSQALDGYEQY